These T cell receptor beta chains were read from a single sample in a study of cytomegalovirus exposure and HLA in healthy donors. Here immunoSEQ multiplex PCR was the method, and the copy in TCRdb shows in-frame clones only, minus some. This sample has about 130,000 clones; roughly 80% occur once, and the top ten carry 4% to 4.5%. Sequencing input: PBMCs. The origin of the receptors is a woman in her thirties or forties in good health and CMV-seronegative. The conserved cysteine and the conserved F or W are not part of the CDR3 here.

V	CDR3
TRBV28	ASSLSPLVRGRAGVRETQY
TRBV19	ASNEWAGGNQPQH
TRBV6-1	ASSVSSELRPQY
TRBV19	ASSIGDSRYEQY
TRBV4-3	ASSESYSSSYEQY
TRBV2	ASSETSGGRKTQY
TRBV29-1	SVEPSSTDTQY
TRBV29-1	SAWAGLGYT
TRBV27	ASSLLVRGEQY
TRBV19	ASSIQTGIVKNTEAF
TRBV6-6	ASSTNTNFADQPQH
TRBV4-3	ASSQDRGSGADTQY
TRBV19	ASSRGGAVNTEAF
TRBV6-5	ASSLRESQPQH
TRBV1	TTGQLGIGQPQH
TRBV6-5	ASSAPGLAAHEQY
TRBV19	ASSTTGGVGYEQY
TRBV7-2	ASRAGGPETQY
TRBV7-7	ASSVGRAYEQY
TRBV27	ASSRQGQGYNEQF
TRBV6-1	ASSDALGRASNSPLH
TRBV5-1	ASSLEQYNSPLH
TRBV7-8	ASSEGQVGEQY
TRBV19	ATGTGLTEAF
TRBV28	ASSLGVLETQY
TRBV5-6	ASSLGLAGGSEQY
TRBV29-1	SASSGPAYEQY
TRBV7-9	ASSQGTEAF
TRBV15	ATSIDRVNTGELF
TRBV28	ASSLLRGDEQF
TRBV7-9	ASSIRQGGSPLH
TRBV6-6	ASSYGGGRRTDTQY
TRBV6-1	ASSLRQGWPGEQY
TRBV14	ASSQAGGRTEAF
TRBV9	ASSVGGRRNEKLF
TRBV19	ASSTGTNTEAF
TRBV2	ASSELNRPMIYGYT
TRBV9	ASATSGDNEQF
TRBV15	ATSTGTSYNEQF
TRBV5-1	ASSLGASGANVLT
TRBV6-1	ASSESVRSYNEQF
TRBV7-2	ASSFRQGNEQF
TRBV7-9	ASSGDSLGVNQPQH
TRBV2	ASTRGSPEAYEQY
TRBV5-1	ASSYGLWDEQY
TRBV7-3	ASSTPSGDTPRGDEQF
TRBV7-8	ASSLTIVTYEQY
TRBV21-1	ASDRVGGYT
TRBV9	ASSVVTGAGSEAF
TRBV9	ASSVGTLVNEKLF
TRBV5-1	ASTLTSGSTDTQY
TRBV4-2	ASSQDWAGTGGDYGYT
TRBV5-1	ASSVRGGAGADTQY